Following are 29 T cell receptor beta chains from one sample sequenced in a study of human T cells and chemical hapten exposure. Time point given: pre-sensitization, week 0. The treatment was: therapeutic diphenylcyclopropenone sensitization with weekly scalp DPC. TCRdb called the RACE reads again in MiXCR, with one record for every CDR3 protein. Among more than 100,000 distinct CDR3 sequences listed, approximately 15% were seen once. The specimen comprised whole blood, sampled in connection with sensitization to the hapten diphenylcyclopropenone (DPC). The receptors stem from a woman aged 18-30 years with alopecia areata. Some clones in this sample may be carry-over from other donors' samples.

Only a few counts were recorded for this clonotype. The CDR3, as DNA: TGTGCCAGCTCGACTAGGGCCCCTAGCGCCGGAGGAGAGCAGTACTTC. It encodes CASSTRAPSAGGEQYF. V and J are TRBV18 and TRBJ2-7; weak D call: TRBD2 (6 bases). V was pared by 6 bases and J by 7 bases, with 25 bases between. Germline V gene sequence: CDR1 KGHSH, CDR2 LQKENI. There are 16 residues in the CDR3.

This clonotype was picked up many times. The J gene is TRBJ2-7, the V gene TRBV3-1; 12 bases fit TRBD2. The CDR3 has 15 residues. Per the germline V gene, CDR1 is LGHDT and CDR2 is YNNKEL (reference sequence). V lost 4 bases to trimming and J lost 7 bases; unmatched junction nucleotides: 8. CDR3 in amino acids: CASSLGLAGPLEQYF. The CDR3 bases are TGTGCCAGCAGCCTAGGACTAGCGGGGCCCTTGGAGCAGTACTTC.

The V call is TRBV7-2, the J call TRBJ2-2; D remains unclear. Trimming removed 0 bases at V and 5 bases at J, with 16 bases between. The CDR3 totals 17 residues. CDR1 is SGHTA, CDR2 FQGNSA, per germline. CDR3 nucleotide sequence: TGTGCCAGCAGCTTAGCCCCTCCTAGGACCGGGACCGGGGAGCTGTTTTTT. Encoded protein: CASSLAPPRTGTGELFF. Filled out from reference TRBV7-2 and TRBJ2-2, the complete variable domain reads GAGVSQSPSNKVTEKGKDVELRCDPISGHTALYWYRQSLGQGLEFLIYFQGNSAPDKSGLPSDRFSAERTGGSVSTLTIQRTQQEDSAVYLCASSLAPPRTGTGELFFGEGSRLTVL.

This clonotype appeared a few times. This chain joins TRBV7-6 and TRBJ1-1; D remains ambiguous. The V and J ends lost 5 bases and 5 bases respectively, with 9 bases between them. The CDR3 runs 12 residues. Germline V gene data show CDR1 as SGHVS and CDR2 as FNYEAQ. This CDR3 is CASSNWETEAFF. CDR3 coding DNA: TGTGCCAGCAGCAATTGGGAGACTGAAGCTTTCTTT.

In its sample, this clonotype was seen a few times. The V gene is TRBV12-3 or TRBV12-4, the J gene TRBJ2-3; D is possibly TRBD2 (5 bases). Trimming took 4 bases from V and 0 from J, leaving 11 bases between them. The CDR3 contains 15 residues. The chain's CDR3 is CASSSNTGSTDTQYF. The CDR3 DNA is TGTGCCAGCAGTTCCAACACGGGAAGCACAGATACGCAGTATTTT.

This clonotype was counted at least ten times. The chain uses TRBV11-2 and TRBJ1-5; D uncertain. Germline assignment: CDR1 SGHAT and CDR2 FQNNGV. With 3 bases removed from V and 0 bases from J, the gap between germline ends came to 18 bases. CDR3 length equals 18 residues. The CDR3 loop is CASSFTPRRDYSNQPQHF. Written as DNA, the CDR3 is TGTGCCAGCAGCTTTACCCCCCGGCGGGATTATAGCAATCAGCCCCAGCATTTT.

J is TRBJ1-5 and V is TRBV28, with D uncertain. Germline CDR1 is MDHEN and CDR2 is SYDVKM. The CDR3 runs 11 residues. The ends were cut back, 4 bases at V and 7 bases at J, with 5 bases in the middle. The CDR3 sequence is CASSWRQPQHF. The CDR3 DNA sequence: TGTGCCAGCAGTTGGCGGCAGCCCCAGCATTTT.

The gene calls are TRBV5-1 and TRBJ2-5; either TRBD1 or TRBD2 may fit D (5 bases each). V lost 2 bases to trimming and J lost 6 bases, with 14 bases between them. This CDR3 is 14 amino acids long. Germline V CDR1 and CDR2: SGHRS, YFSETQ. The CDR3 protein is CASSFTGTKKTQYF. CDR3 in DNA: TGCGCCAGCAGCTTTACCGGGACGAAAAAGACCCAGTACTTC. The whole variable domain, remainder taken from reference TRBV5-1 and TRBJ2-5, is KAGVTQTPRYLIKTRGQQVTLSCSPISGHRSVSWYQQTPGQGLQFLFEYFSETQRNKGNFPGRFSGRQFSNSRSEMNVSTLELGDSALYLCASSFTGTKKTQYFGPGTRLLVL.

The chain recombines TRBV7-9 with TRBJ2-2; 9 nucleotides line up with TRBD1. V was pared by 3 bases and J by 6 bases, with 5 bases of the junction left unmatched. CDR1 is SEHNR, CDR2 FQNEAQ, per germline (reference sequence). The CDR3 is 15 amino acids. This CDR3 reads CASSFTTGGPGELFF. The CDR3 nucleotides are TGTGCCAGCAGCTTCACTACAGGGGGCCCCGGGGAGCTGTTTTTT.

The gene calls are TRBV11-3 and TRBJ2-5; 9 bases match TRBD1. With 5 bases clipped from V and 5 bases from J, the junction kept 9 bases outside the gene matches. Germline V gene sequence: CDR1 SGHNT, CDR2 YENEEA. CDR3 length: 15 amino acids. CDR3 sequence: CASSPRTGEVETQYF. The CDR3 coding sequence is TGTGCCAGCAGCCCACGGACAGGGGAGGTTGAGACCCAGTACTTC. Supplemented by reference TRBV11-3 and TRBJ2-5, the full variable domain reads EAGVVQSPRYKIIEKKQPVAFWCNPISGHNTLYWYLQNLGQGPELLIRYENEEAVDDSQLPKDRFSAERLKGVDSTLKIQPAELGDSAVYLCASSPRTGEVETQYFGPGTRLLVL.

The chain carries TRBV6-5 and TRBJ2-5; 8 nucleotides align to TRBD1. The CDR3 is 14 residues long. The ends lost 5 bases at V and 1 base at J; junction bases unmatched: 3. The germline V gene has CDR1 MNHEY and CDR2 SVGAGI. CDR3 coding DNA: TGTGCCAGCAGTCGTGGACAGGGCCAAGAGACCCAGTACTTC. Encoded protein: CASSRGQGQETQYF.

DNA of the CDR3: TGTGCCAGCAGCTTGGGACAGGGGAAGCAAGAGACCCAGTACTTC. Its translation: CASSLGQGKQETQYF. The rearrangement links TRBV7-9 to TRBJ2-5; 10 bases agree with TRBD1. This CDR3 is built from 15 residues. Trimming removed 3 bases from V and 2 bases from J; junction bases left unmatched: 3. Germline lookup yields CDR1 SEHNR and CDR2 FQNEAQ (reference sequence).

This clonotype was recorded a few times. At one end the junction does not follow the germline gene, possibly because of a read error. J is TRBJ1-2 and V is TRBV7-9; the D gene is possibly TRBD1 (5 bases). Germline values: CDR1 SEHNR, CDR2 FQNEAQ (reference sequence). This CDR3 region has 14 residues. CDR3 sequence: CVSTPTGPYESYTF. CDR3 in DNA: TGTGTCAGCACGCCCACGGGACCCTATGAGAGCTACACCTTC. The complete variable domain, with remaining parts taken from reference TRBV7-9 and TRBJ1-2, reads DTGVSQNPRHKITKRGQNVTFRCDPISEHNRLYWYRQTLGQGPEFLTYFQNEAQLEKSRLLSDRFSAERPKGSFSTLEIQRTEQGDSAMYLCVSTPTGPYESYTFGSGTRLTVV.

This clonotype was seen a handful of times. In nucleotides, the CDR3 is TGTGCCAGCAGTCCCTCGGGAAACGCGGGAAAAGAGACCCAGTACTTC. Protein sequence: CASSPSGNAGKETQYF. This chain joins TRBV12-3 or TRBV12-4 and TRBJ2-5; TRBD2 might be the D (6 bases). The CDR3 loop spans 16 amino acids. Trimming took 5 bases from V and 3 from J, leaving 19 bases between them.

The chain joins TRBV4-3 to TRBJ1-6; a possible D gene is TRBD1 (5 bases). V was pared by 0 bases and J by 10 bases, with 16 bases between. The germline V gene has CDR1 LGHNA and CDR2 YSLEER. The CDR3 runs to 16 residues. As DNA, the CDR3 is TGCGCCAGCAGCCAAGAACGCGTGGGGGAACGATCACCCCTCCACTTT. Its protein is CASSQERVGERSPLHF.

This clonotype has ten or more counts. The V gene is TRBV6-2 or TRBV6-3, the J gene TRBJ1-5; 8 nucleotides align to TRBD1. The germline CDR1 and CDR2 sequences are MNHEY and SVGEGT. This CDR3 is built from 15 residues. Trimming removed 6 bases from V and 6 bases from J; junction bases left unmatched: 10. The CDR3 spells CASRPTGQGFQPQHF. CDR3 DNA: TGTGCCAGCAGACCCACCGGACAGGGATTTCAGCCCCAGCATTTT.

This clonotype was counted a few times. The chain has TRBV9 and TRBJ2-3, with D perhaps matching TRBD1 or TRBD2 (5 bases each). The CDR3 runs 15 residues. Per germline, CDR1 SGDLS and CDR2 YYNGEE. V lost 0 bases and J 1 base, leaving 9 bases between the germline ends. The CDR3 loop is CASSVGQGRTDTQYF. The CDR3 DNA reads TGTGCCAGCAGCGTAGGGCAGGGACGCACAGATACGCAGTATTTT.

The chain uses TRBV6-2 or TRBV6-3 and TRBJ2-6; D ambiguous. V lost 4 bases to trimming and J lost 2 bases, with 9 bases between them. CDR1 MNHEY and CDR2 SVGEGT come from the germline V gene. This CDR3 is 15 amino acids long. CDR3: CASSSYSAGANVLTF. The CDR3 coding sequence is TGTGCCAGCAGTTCCTACAGCGCTGGGGCCAACGTCCTGACTTTC.

This clonotype has a handful of counts. The CDR3 is CASSRPGTGSGANVLTF. CDR3 bases: TGTGCCAGCAGCCGTCCCGGGACAGGGTCTGGGGCCAACGTCCTGACTTTC. J is TRBJ2-6 and V is TRBV6-5; 9 bases fit TRBD1. The germline V gene encodes CDR1 MNHEY and CDR2 SVGAGI. The ends lost 6 bases at V and 1 base at J; junction bases unmatched: 7. There are 17 residues in the CDR3.

In its sample, this clonotype was seen a few times. This chain links TRBV11-2 with TRBJ2-2; TRBD1 matches 9 bases. Germline CDR1 SGHAT, CDR2 FQNNGV. The V gene end was trimmed by 2 bases and the J gene end by 5 bases; junction bases not matched to a gene: 6. This CDR3 has 16 amino acids. The CDR3 DNA reads as TGTGCCAGCAGCTTACACGGACAGGGGACTACCGGGGAGCTGTTTTTT. Protein: CASSLHGQGTTGELFF.

This clonotype was counted many times. This chain joins TRBV12-3 or TRBV12-4 and TRBJ1-4, with 8 nucleotides matching TRBD1. V gave up 4 bases and J gave up 8 bases; unmatched junction bases: 9. This CDR3 contains 15 residues. The CDR3 DNA reads as TGTGCCAGCAGTTCGTCAGCGGACAGGGCCGAAAAACTGTTTTTT. This codes for CASSSSADRAEKLFF.

The rearrangement uses TRBV4-3 and TRBJ2-6, with D unclear. The CDR3 consists of 13 residues. CDR1 is LGHNA and CDR2 is YSLEER in the germline V gene. Trimming cost V 2 bases and J 8 bases, with 7 bases left between them. CDR3 region: CASSQLGTNVLTF. Written as DNA, the CDR3 is TGCGCCAGCAGCCAATTGGGGACCAACGTCCTGACTTTC.

This chain links TRBV11-3 with TRBJ2-3; 8 nucleotides match TRBD1. J was trimmed by 1 base and V by 5 bases; bases with no gene match: 8. This CDR3 spans 16 amino acids. Germline loops: CDR1 SGHNT, CDR2 YENEEA. This CDR3 is CASSPGQGRGTDTQYF. The DNA of the CDR3 is TGTGCCAGCAGCCCCGGACAGGGTCGGGGCACAGATACGCAGTATTTT.

This clonotype was seen just once. The DNA of the CDR3 is TGCAGTGCTAGGACAGGGGTTGGCACTGAAGCTTTCTTT. As protein: CSARTGVGTEAFF. The chain combines TRBV20-1 with TRBJ1-1, with 8 bases matching TRBD1. With 3 bases clipped from V and 4 bases from J, the junction kept 4 bases outside the gene matches. The CDR3 length is 13 residues. Germline CDR1 DFQATT, CDR2 SNEGSKA (reference sequence).

This sequence joins TRBV5-1 and TRBJ2-3; D is unclear. The CDR3 has 15 amino acids. CDR1 is SGHRS and CDR2 is YFSETQ in the germline V gene. The V end was cut by 0 bases, the J end by 6 bases, with 14 bases between. The CDR3 here is CASSLEGVGSDTQYF. In DNA form, the CDR3 reads TGCGCCAGCAGCTTGGAGGGCGTGGGGTCGGATACGCAGTATTTT.

V is TRBV10-3 and J is TRBJ1-3, with D perhaps TRBD1 (5 bases). V dropped 7 bases and J dropped 0 bases, with 19 bases sitting between them. From germline, CDR1 is ENHRY and CDR2 SYGVKD. This CDR3 region has 17 residues. The CDR3 here is CAITRSGGINSGNTIYF. CDR3 DNA sequence: TGTGCCATCACCAGGAGCGGGGGAATCAACTCTGGAAACACCATATATTTT.

About this clonotype itself: A read error may account for a junction end that differs from germline. The chain recombines TRBV6-5 with TRBJ1-2; D not certain. From germline, CDR1 is MNHEY and CDR2 SVGAGI. The CDR3 extends over 14 amino acids. This CDR3 is CASGYSKGTYGYTF. CDR3 coding DNA: TGTGCCAGCGGTTACTCGAAGGGTACCTATGGCTACACCTTC.

The genes are TRBV2 and TRBJ1-5; D uncertain. The CDR3 spans 14 residues. The germline CDR1 and CDR2 sequences are SNHLY and FYNNEI. V gave up 6 bases and J gave up 0 bases, with 9 bases separating them. The DNA of the CDR3 is TGTGCCAGCAGCCCCAGGAATAGCAATCAGCCCCAGCATTTT. Translation gives CASSPRNSNQPQHF.

The chain couples TRBV7-9 to TRBJ2-3, with D hard to call. V was cut by 3 bases and J by 8 bases, with 15 bases left in between. The CDR3 is 14 residues long. Germline CDR1 SEHNR, CDR2 FQNEAQ (reference sequence). In DNA form, the CDR3 reads TGTGCCAGCAGCTTCGGCCTCGCATTAGGTACGCAGTATTTT. Translated: CASSFGLALGTQYF.